In this sample, the clone carrying this T cell receptor (beta chain) turned up once. CD8+ and CD4+ T cells taken from blood had their TCR beta sequenced. The patients who served as multiple sclerosis controls were treatment-naive and had stable or active relapsing-remitting disease that fulfilled the revised McDonald criteria. It was negative isolation that provided the CD8+ and CD4+ T cells, whereas TEMRA cells were enriched by FACS. RNA totalling about 0.45 to 1 ug underwent reverse transcription with random hexamers. Amplification of the TCR beta CDR3 was carried out by immunoSEQ multiplex PCR, which spanned a total of 54 Vbeta and 13 Jbeta segments. TCRdb called the immunoSEQ multiplex PCR reads again in MiXCR, with one record for every CDR3 protein. The table has approximately 180,000 distinct CDR3 sequences, approximately 96% seen once. Germline-derived CDR1 and CDR2 are ENHRY and SYGVKD. Trimming cost V 4 bases and J 10 bases; bases outside gene matches: 4. The CDR3 is made up of 12 amino acids.

The data belong to a study of CD8 T cells in Susac syndrome. The sequence came from a human donor with multiple sclerosis. The sample was CD4+ T cells from PBMCs. The V gene is TRBV10-3, the J gene TRBJ2-1; 7 bases map to TRBD2. The CDR3 nucleotides are TGTGCCATCAGTGGGGTCGGGGGGGAGCAGTTCTTC. Translation gives CAISGVGGEQFF.